This entry concerns a single T cell receptor (beta chain). The CDR3 totals 14 residues. Trimming removed 8 bases at V and 8 bases at J, with 18 bases between. Germline V CDR1 and CDR2: SGHTA, FQGNSA. The naive CD8 population came from CD45RO-negative cells selected for CCR7, without terminally differentiated effector memory CD45RA+ cells. The data derive from a study of shared clonotypes between healthy human individuals. Generated by immunoSEQ multiplex PCR, the TCRdb table keeps only in-frame clones and is missing some. Counted here are a few million clones, 93% occurring once; the ten biggest clones make up less than 2%.

This sequence was found in a man between 18 and 29 years old in good health. Some clones in this sample may be carry-over from other donors' samples. The chain recombines TRBV7-2 with TRBJ1-4; D remains ambiguous. The specimen was naive CD8+ T cells from PBMCs. CDR3 sequence (DNA): TGTGCCAGCGGATCAGACTTCCTCGGGGAAAAACTGTTTTTT. Its protein is CASGSDFLGEKLFF.